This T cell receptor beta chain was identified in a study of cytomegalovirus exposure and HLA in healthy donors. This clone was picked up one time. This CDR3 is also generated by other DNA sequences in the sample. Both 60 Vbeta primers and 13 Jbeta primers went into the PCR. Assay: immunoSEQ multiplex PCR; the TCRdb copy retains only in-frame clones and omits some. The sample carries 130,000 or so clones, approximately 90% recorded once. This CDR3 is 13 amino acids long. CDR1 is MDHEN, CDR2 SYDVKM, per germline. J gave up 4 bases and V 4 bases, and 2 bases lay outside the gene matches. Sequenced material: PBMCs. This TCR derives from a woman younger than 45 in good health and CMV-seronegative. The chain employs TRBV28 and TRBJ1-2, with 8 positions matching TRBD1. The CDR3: CASSSGQGYGYTF. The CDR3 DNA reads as TGTGCCAGCAGTTCAGGACAGGGCTATGGCTACACCTTC.